The rows below give T cell receptor beta chains drawn from one sample of a study of CD8+CD57+ T cells in acquired aplastic anemia. TCRdb processed the reads anew with MiXCR; each CDR3 protein has one entry. This table holds 220,000 or so distinct CDR3 sequences, approximately 65% found once. Sequencing was done on a sample of sorted CD4+, CD8+, or CD8+CD57+ T cells (not recorded which) from PBMCs. The receptors derive from a human donor with aplastic anemia. Both conserved end residues are part of each CDR3. D genes are given only for firm matches. Some rows mark clone size as missing; the rest say once, few, many or name a class of expanded clone.

abundance: once; v_gene: TRBV13; d_gene: -; j_gene: TRBJ2-1; CDR3nt: TGTGCCAGCAGCCTCCTTTTGGAGCAGTTCTTC; CDR3aa: CASSLLLEQFF
abundance: -; v_gene: TRBV29-1; d_gene: -; j_gene: TRBJ2-3; CDR3nt: TGCAGCGTTGAAGGAGGTGGCACAGATACGCAGTATTTT; CDR3aa: CSVEGGGTDTQYF
abundance: -; v_gene: TRBV19; d_gene: -; j_gene: TRBJ1-2; CDR3nt: TGTGCCAGCGCGACCCAGACGGACTATGGCTACACCTTC; CDR3aa: CASATQTDYGYTF
abundance: -; v_gene: TRBV9; d_gene: TRBD1; j_gene: TRBJ1-2; CDR3nt: TGTGCCAGCAGCGTTTCAGGGGGCCCCAGCTATGGCTACACCTTC; CDR3aa: CASSVSGGPSYGYTF
abundance: few; v_gene: TRBV20-1; d_gene: TRBD1; j_gene: TRBJ2-5; CDR3nt: TGCAGTGCATGGGACAGCGAAGAGACCCAGTACTTC; CDR3aa: CSAWDSEETQYF
abundance: few; v_gene: TRBV5-8; d_gene: TRBD1; j_gene: TRBJ1-6; CDR3nt: TGTGCCAACAAAGACCCGACCGGGACAGGGCAAGAGTCACCCCTCCACTTT; CDR3aa: CANKDPTGTGQESPLHF
abundance: -; v_gene: TRBV10-3; d_gene: -; j_gene: TRBJ2-1; CDR3nt: TGTGCCATCAGTGACACTAGGGCCATGCATGAGCAGTTCTTC; CDR3aa: CAISDTRAMHEQFF
abundance: -; v_gene: TRBV29-1; d_gene: -; j_gene: TRBJ1-1; CDR3nt: TGCAGCGTTGTCGGTACGTTAGGGGACGTGAACACTGAAGCTTTCTTT; CDR3aa: CSVVGTLGDVNTEAFF
abundance: -; v_gene: TRBV14; d_gene: TRBD2; j_gene: TRBJ2-1; CDR3nt: TGTGCCAGCAGCCAATCGGCTAGCGGGGGCAATGAGCAGTTCTTC; CDR3aa: CASSQSASGGNEQFF
abundance: -; v_gene: TRBV2; d_gene: TRBD1; j_gene: TRBJ2-1; CDR3nt: TGTGCCAGCAGTGAAAGACGGGACAGGGGAGTCAATGAGCAGTTCTTC; CDR3aa: CASSERRDRGVNEQFF
abundance: -; v_gene: TRBV10-2; d_gene: TRBD1; j_gene: TRBJ2-7; CDR3nt: TGCGCCAGTATTCCGGGACAGGGGAACTACGAGCAGTACTTC; CDR3aa: CASIPGQGNYEQYF
abundance: -; v_gene: TRBV19; d_gene: TRBD1; j_gene: TRBJ2-1; CDR3nt: TGTGCCAGTAGGTTAGGGACAGGGGACAATGAGCAGTTCTTC; CDR3aa: CASRLGTGDNEQFF
abundance: -; v_gene: TRBV14; d_gene: -; j_gene: TRBJ2-3; CDR3nt: TGTGCCAGCAGTCTTCCGGGAGATACGCAGTATTTT; CDR3aa: CASSLPGDTQYF
abundance: -; v_gene: TRBV19; d_gene: TRBD1; j_gene: TRBJ2-1; CDR3nt: TGTGCCAGTAGTAGGACAGGTCGAGGGTACAATGAGCAGTTCTTC; CDR3aa: CASSRTGRGYNEQFF
abundance: -; v_gene: TRBV6-6; d_gene: -; j_gene: TRBJ2-7; CDR3nt: TGTGCCAGCGGTTTATACGAGCAGTACTTC; CDR3aa: CASGLYEQYF
abundance: few; v_gene: TRBV7-3; d_gene: TRBD2; j_gene: TRBJ2-7; CDR3nt: TGTGCCAGCAGCTTGGGCGGGGGGGCCAACGAGCAGTACTTC; CDR3aa: CASSLGGGANEQYF
abundance: -; v_gene: TRBV2; d_gene: TRBD1; j_gene: TRBJ2-7; CDR3nt: TGTGCCAGCACCGGACAGGATATTGAGCAGTACTTC; CDR3aa: CASTGQDIEQYF
abundance: many; v_gene: TRBV6-1; d_gene: -; j_gene: TRBJ2-7; CDR3nt: TGTGCCAGCAGTGAATGGAAGGGCGGCTCCTACGAGCAGTACTTC; CDR3aa: CASSEWKGGSYEQYF
abundance: -; v_gene: TRBV7-9; d_gene: TRBD1; j_gene: TRBJ1-6; CDR3nt: TGTGCCAGCAGCACCGGACAGGGGGCGGCTTCACCCCTCCACTTT; CDR3aa: CASSTGQGAASPLHF
abundance: -; v_gene: TRBV7-3; d_gene: -; j_gene: TRBJ2-5; CDR3nt: TGTGCCAGCAGCGTAGGGGGAGGTGGGAACCAAGAGACCCAGTACTTC; CDR3aa: CASSVGGGGNQETQYF
abundance: -; v_gene: TRBV7-9; d_gene: -; j_gene: TRBJ1-2; CDR3nt: TGTGCCAGCAGCTTAGGAACAGACACCTATGGCTACACCTTC; CDR3aa: CASSLGTDTYGYTF
abundance: once; v_gene: TRBV2; d_gene: -; j_gene: TRBJ2-7; CDR3nt: TGTGCCAGCAGTTTTTCCAACTCCTACGAGCAGTACTTT; CDR3aa: CASSFSNSYEQYF
abundance: -; v_gene: TRBV2; d_gene: TRBD1; j_gene: TRBJ2-3; CDR3nt: TGTGCCAGCAGTGTGTCGGGACAGCAGGGCACAGATACGCAGTATTTT; CDR3aa: CASSVSGQQGTDTQYF
abundance: -; v_gene: TRBV20-1; d_gene: -; j_gene: TRBJ2-2; CDR3nt: TGCAGTGCTAGAGACTCTAGCTGGACCGGGGAGCTGTTTTTT; CDR3aa: CSARDSSWTGELFF
abundance: -; v_gene: TRBV7-6; d_gene: TRBD1; j_gene: TRBJ1-2; CDR3nt: TGTGCCAGCAGCTCCGACAGGGGAAGGTCCTATGGCTACACCTTC; CDR3aa: CASSSDRGRSYGYTF
abundance: -; v_gene: TRBV2; d_gene: -; j_gene: TRBJ1-1; CDR3nt: TGTGCCAGACTAGACGCGAACACTGAAGCTTTCTTT; CDR3aa: CARLDANTEAFF
abundance: many; v_gene: TRBV10-3; d_gene: -; j_gene: TRBJ1-3; CDR3nt: TGTGCCATCACCCCAATCCGTAGTCGGGGGCAACATCCCGGAAACACCATATATTTT; CDR3aa: CAITPIRSRGQHPGNTIYF
abundance: -; v_gene: TRBV24-1; d_gene: TRBD1; j_gene: TRBJ2-7; CDR3nt: TGTGCCACCAGTGACGGACAGGCTAGCTCCTACGAGCAGTACTTC; CDR3aa: CATSDGQASSYEQYF
abundance: -; v_gene: TRBV7-2; d_gene: -; j_gene: TRBJ2-7; CDR3nt: TGTGCCAGCAGCTTTACAGGGTTTTCCTTCTACGAGCAGTACTTC; CDR3aa: CASSFTGFSFYEQYF
abundance: -; v_gene: TRBV9; d_gene: -; j_gene: TRBJ2-1; CDR3nt: TGTGCCAGCAGCGTAGCTGGGCTAGTAGCCAATGAGCAGTTCTTC; CDR3aa: CASSVAGLVANEQFF
abundance: many; v_gene: TRBV7-9; d_gene: TRBD1; j_gene: TRBJ2-2; CDR3nt: TGTGCCAGCAGCTACCCGGCCACCGGGACAGGGGGCCGTCCCGGGGAGCTGTTTTTT; CDR3aa: CASSYPATGTGGRPGELFF
abundance: once; v_gene: TRBV5-1; d_gene: TRBD1; j_gene: TRBJ2-7; CDR3nt: TGCGCCAGCAGCTTCGGGACAGGGTTGGCCTACGAGCAGTACTTC; CDR3aa: CASSFGTGLAYEQYF
abundance: once; v_gene: TRBV29-1; d_gene: -; j_gene: TRBJ1-3; CDR3nt: TGCAGCGTTACGGGGAGTGGAAACACCATATATTTT; CDR3aa: CSVTGSGNTIYF
abundance: -; v_gene: TRBV9; d_gene: TRBD2; j_gene: TRBJ2-3; CDR3nt: TGTGCCAGCAGCGCAAGGACTAGCGGGAGCGCAGATACGCAGTATTTT; CDR3aa: CASSARTSGSADTQYF
abundance: -; v_gene: TRBV24-1; d_gene: -; j_gene: TRBJ2-3; CDR3nt: TGTGCCACCAGCTCCCGGGACACAGATACGCAGTATTTT; CDR3aa: CATSSRDTDTQYF
abundance: -; v_gene: TRBV2; d_gene: -; j_gene: TRBJ2-5; CDR3nt: TGTGCCAGCAGCGAGGGGTTAGAAGAGACCCGGTACTTC; CDR3aa: CASSEGLEETRYF
abundance: -; v_gene: TRBV7-2; d_gene: -; j_gene: TRBJ1-1; CDR3nt: TGTGCCAGCAGCCCAAGATTTAACACTGAAGCTTTCTTT; CDR3aa: CASSPRFNTEAFF
abundance: few; v_gene: TRBV7-9; d_gene: -; j_gene: TRBJ2-1; CDR3nt: TGTGCCAGCAGCTTGCCGACACGCGGGTTCGGCTACAATGAGCAGTTCTTC; CDR3aa: CASSLPTRGFGYNEQFF
abundance: -; v_gene: TRBV9; d_gene: TRBD2; j_gene: TRBJ2-1; CDR3nt: TGTGCCAGCAGTACAGCAGCGGGAGGGCCCAATGAGCAGTTCTTC; CDR3aa: CASSTAAGGPNEQFF
abundance: many; v_gene: TRBV20-1; d_gene: TRBD1; j_gene: TRBJ2-5; CDR3nt: TGCAGTGCTAGACCGTTCCTGGACAGGGGTAAAGAGACCCAGTACTTC; CDR3aa: CSARPFLDRGKETQYF
abundance: -; v_gene: TRBV7-9; d_gene: TRBD2; j_gene: TRBJ2-3; CDR3nt: TGTGCCAGCAGCTTAGGGGCTAGCGGGGGGGACACAGATACGCAGTATTTT; CDR3aa: CASSLGASGGDTDTQYF
abundance: few; v_gene: TRBV25-1; d_gene: TRBD2; j_gene: TRBJ2-5; CDR3nt: TGTGCCAGCAGCTCGTTCTCGGGGGGGATTGGAGAGACCCAGTACTTC; CDR3aa: CASSSFSGGIGETQYF
abundance: -; v_gene: TRBV7-8; d_gene: -; j_gene: TRBJ1-2; CDR3nt: TGTGCCAGTAGTATGGGGGACCTTCCCAACTATGGCTACACCTTC; CDR3aa: CASSMGDLPNYGYTF
abundance: many; v_gene: TRBV15; d_gene: TRBD1; j_gene: TRBJ2-3; CDR3nt: TGTGCCACCAGCCAACCGGGACAGGGGGCAGCGGCGCAGTATTTT; CDR3aa: CATSQPGQGAAAQYF
abundance: few; v_gene: TRBV20-1; d_gene: TRBD2; j_gene: TRBJ2-7; CDR3nt: TGCAGTGCTAGAGTAGCGGGGGACTACTCCTACGAGCAGTACTTC; CDR3aa: CSARVAGDYSYEQYF
abundance: once; v_gene: TRBV3-1; d_gene: TRBD1; j_gene: TRBJ1-2; CDR3nt: TGTGCCAGCAGCCGGGGACAGGGTTTCAACTATGGCTACACCTTC; CDR3aa: CASSRGQGFNYGYTF
abundance: -; v_gene: TRBV28; d_gene: -; j_gene: TRBJ1-1; CDR3nt: TGTGCCAGCAGACACCAAGGGGGGGTGGACACTGAAGCTTTCTTT; CDR3aa: CASRHQGGVDTEAFF
abundance: few; v_gene: TRBV4-1; d_gene: -; j_gene: TRBJ2-6; CDR3nt: TGCGCCAGCAGCCTCGGACCATCGAACACTGAAGCTTTC; CDR3aa: CASSLGPSNTEAF
abundance: -; v_gene: TRBV7-9; d_gene: -; j_gene: TRBJ2-7; CDR3nt: TGTGCCAGCAGTCCGACTCCCGGAAGATCCTACGAGCAGTACTTC; CDR3aa: CASSPTPGRSYEQYF
abundance: many; v_gene: TRBV12-3/TRBV12-4; d_gene: TRBD1; j_gene: TRBJ2-7; CDR3nt: TGTGCCAGCAGTGGTTCCGGGACAGCTTCCTACGAGCAGTACTTC; CDR3aa: CASSGSGTASYEQYF
abundance: -; v_gene: TRBV7-3; d_gene: TRBD1; j_gene: TRBJ1-1; CDR3nt: TGTGCCAGCAGCCTACACCAGGGGGACACTGAAGCTTTCTTT; CDR3aa: CASSLHQGDTEAFF